The next 30 T cell receptor beta chains were all read from a single sample in a study of shared clonotypes between healthy human individuals. Libraries were prepared by immunoSEQ multiplex PCR; TCRdb keeps only in-frame clonotypes and omits some of them. The data contain 1,400,000 or so clones, 98% to 99% of them singletons. The specimen was naive CD4+ T cells sorted from blood. Subset here: CD45RA+ positively selected. These receptors all come from a man aged 25 to 40 in good health.

This chain uses TRBV18 with TRBJ2-3, with 11 bases aligning to TRBD1. With V trimmed by 5 bases and J by 4 bases, 8 bases remained unmatched. The CDR3 extends over 16 amino acids. Germline assignment: CDR1 KGHSH and CDR2 LQKENI. The CDR3 loop reads CASSTRDRGFADTQYF. The CDR3 DNA reads TGTGCCAGCTCAACAAGGGACAGGGGGTTCGCAGATACGCAGTATTTT. Combining the CDR3 with reference TRBV18 and TRBJ2-3 gives the whole variable domain NAGVMQNPRHLVRRRGQEARLRCSPMKGHSHVYWYRQLPEEGLKFMVYLQKENIIDESGMPKERFSAEFPKEGPSILRIQQVVRGDSAAYFCASSTRDRGFADTQYFGPGTRLTVL.

A single count supports this clone. The chain employs TRBV28 and TRBJ2-3; no clear D. This CDR3 spans 15 amino acids. In germline, CDR1 is MDHEN, CDR2 SYDVKM. V was cut by 1 base and J by 3 bases, with 11 bases left in between. CDR3 sequence reads: CASSLFTANTDTQYF. DNA for the CDR3: TGTGCCAGCAGTTTATTTACCGCCAATACAGATACGCAGTATTTT. The variable domain in full, with the rest retrieved from reference TRBV28 and TRBJ2-3, is DVKVTQSSRYLVKRTGEKVFLECVQDMDHENMFWYRQDPGLGLRLIYFSYDVKMKEKGDIPEGYSVSREKKERFSLILESASTNQTSMYLCASSLFTANTDTQYFGPGTRLTVL.

The CDR3 loop reads CASSPAPSSGEQYF. The DNA of the CDR3 is TGTGCCAGCTCACCGGCCCCATCCTCGGGTGAGCAGTACTTC. The chain has TRBV18 and TRBJ2-7; D not resolved. Germline values: CDR1 KGHSH, CDR2 LQKENI. The CDR3 runs 14 residues. Trimming stripped 3 bases from V and 7 bases from J, with 16 bases between.

This clone was seen just once. The genes are TRBV5-1 and TRBJ2-6; D ambiguous. Trimming took off 0 bases at V and 5 bases at J, with 12 bases between the two ends. There are 16 residues in the CDR3. The germline V gene has CDR1 SGHRS and CDR2 YFSETQ. The CDR3: CASSLAAENWANVLTF. Here the CDR3 DNA reads TGCGCCAGCAGCTTGGCGGCCGAAAACTGGGCCAACGTCCTGACTTTC.

The count of this clone is one. The chain carries TRBV4-2 and TRBJ2-5; 13 bases agree with TRBD2. Germline V gene lookup returns CDR1 LGHNA and CDR2 YNFKEQ. The CDR3 has 17 residues. With V trimmed by 4 bases and J by 4 bases, 9 bases remained unmatched. CDR3 DNA: TGTGCCAGCAGCCGGACTAGCGGGAGCCGCGGCGTAGAGACCCAGTACTTC. Its translation is CASSRTSGSRGVETQYF.

V gene TRBV5-1 combines with J gene TRBJ2-2, with D possibly matching TRBD2 (6 bases). CDR1 and CDR2 (germline): SGHRS, YFSETQ. Trimming stripped 4 bases from V and 5 bases from J, with 15 bases between. The length of the CDR3 is 15 residues. The CDR3 region is CASSRGQGGTGELFF. CDR3 sequence (DNA): TGCGCCAGCAGCCGAGGGCAGGGAGGTACCGGGGAGCTGTTTTTT.

This clone has a handful of counts. The identical CDR3 is also encoded by other nucleotide sequences in the sample. J is TRBJ2-2 and V is TRBV11-3; D is uncertain. Germline-derived CDR1 and CDR2 are SGHNT and YENEEA. The CDR3 is made up of 11 amino acids. Trimming shortened V by 3 bases and J by 7 bases, and 3 bases separated the two germline ends. The DNA of the CDR3 is TGTGCCAGCAGCTTGAGCGGGGAGCTGTTTTTT. Translated: CASSLSGELFF.

The J gene is TRBJ1-1, the V gene TRBV5-6; maybe TRBD1 (5 bases). V lost 0 bases to trimming and J lost 2 bases, with 17 bases between them. The CDR3 is made up of 17 amino acids. Germline CDR1 is SGHDT and CDR2 is YYEEEE. The CDR3 bases are TGTGCCAGCAGCTTGGGTGTGACAGTTGACAGAAACACTGAAGCTTTCTTT. Its protein is CASSLGVTVDRNTEAFF.

The V gene is TRBV10-3, the J gene TRBJ2-1; a weak D match, TRBD1 (6 bases). Looked up from germline, CDR1 is ENHRY and CDR2 is SYGVKD. V was cut by 2 bases and J by 10 bases, with 18 bases left in between. CDR3 size: 15 residues. The CDR3 DNA follows: TGTGCCATCAGTGAGAGGGGGACGGTACAATTGGAGCAGTTCTTC. It yields the protein CAISERGTVQLEQFF.

The rearrangement links TRBV19 to TRBJ2-1, with TRBD2 matching 7 bases. J lost 7 bases, V lost 6 bases, and 15 bases had no gene match. Germline V gives CDR1 LNHDA, CDR2 SQIVND (reference sequence). The CDR3 loop spans 16 amino acids. The CDR3 coding sequence is TGTGCCAGTAGAGGGGTGGCCAGCGGGGTGCTGAATGAGCAGTTCTTC. Translation gives CASRGVASGVLNEQFF.

This clone was counted once. This chain links TRBV6-5 with TRBJ1-4, with D unclear. With 9 bases removed from V and 2 bases from J, the gap between germline ends came to 7 bases. Germline V lookup: CDR1 MNHEY, CDR2 SVGAGI. CDR3 size: 12 residues. The CDR3 DNA reads as TGTGCCAGTAAAGGGACTAATGAAAAACTGTTTTTT. Its translation is CASKGTNEKLFF.

The genes are TRBV28 and TRBJ2-1; D remains ambiguous. The CDR3 runs to 15 residues. Germline CDR1 reads MDHEN; CDR2 reads SYDVKM. V was trimmed by 2 bases and J by 9 bases, leaving 17 bases between them. As DNA, the CDR3 is TGTGCCAGCAGTTTAAGGCGGTCCATCCGGAGTGAGCAGTTCTTC. The encoded protein is CASSLRRSIRSEQFF.

The rearrangement uses TRBV10-2 and TRBJ2-2, with D maybe TRBD2 (5 bases). The V end was cut by 2 bases, the J end by 1 base, with 8 bases between. Germline values: CDR1 WSHSY, CDR2 SAAADI. This CDR3 has 15 residues. The CDR3 region has the DNA TGCGCCAGCAGTGAGACGGGATTGAACACCGGGGAGCTGTTTTTT. Translated, it gives CASSETGLNTGELFF.

The chain combines TRBV29-1 with TRBJ2-4, with 7 nucleotides matching TRBD1. CDR1 SQVTM and CDR2 ANQGSEA come from the germline V gene. V lost 4 bases, J lost 2 bases, and 5 bases stayed unmatched. This CDR3 contains 14 residues. The CDR3 reads CSVVGGESKNIQYF. In DNA, the CDR3 is TGCAGCGTTGTAGGGGGCGAGTCCAAAAACATTCAGTACTTC.

This chain joins TRBV9 and TRBJ1-4; TRBD1 agrees at 8 bases. Looked up from germline, CDR1 is SGDLS and CDR2 is YYNGEE. The V gene end was trimmed by 4 bases and the J gene end by 8 bases; junction bases not matched to a gene: 7. This CDR3 contains 14 residues. CDR3 loop: CASSPGTGGEKLFF. CDR3 DNA sequence: TGTGCCAGCAGCCCGGGGACAGGCGGCGAAAAACTGTTTTTT. Full variable domain (rest looked up from reference TRBV9 and TRBJ1-4): DSGVTQTPKHLITATGQRVTLRCSPRSGDLSVYWYQQSLDQGLQFLIQYYNGEERAKGNILERFSAQQFPDLHSELNLSSLELGDSALYFCASSPGTGGEKLFFGSGTQLSVL.

The CDR3 DNA is TGTGCCAGCCGACAGGGACAGGGGATATTTAATGAGCAGTTCTTC. This translates into CASRQGQGIFNEQFF. This chain joins TRBV5-4 and TRBJ2-1; 10 nucleotides match TRBD1. From germline, CDR1 is SGHNT and CDR2 YYREEE (reference sequence). The CDR3 is 15 amino acids. The ends lost 7 bases at V and 7 bases at J; junction bases unmatched: 11. Combining the CDR3 with reference TRBV5-4 and TRBJ2-1 gives the whole variable domain ETGVTQSPTHLIKTRGQQVTLRCSSQSGHNTVSWYQQALGQGPQFIFQYYREEENGRGNFPPRFSGLQFPNYSSELNVNALELDDSALYLCASRQGQGIFNEQFFGPGTRLTVL.

The DNA for the CDR3 is TGTGCCAGTCGACTAGCGGGAGGCAAGCAGTACTTC. Encoded protein: CASRLAGGKQYF. The rearrangement links TRBV25-1 to TRBJ2-7, with 13 bases aligning to TRBD2. Trimming took 9 bases from V and 8 from J; bases not matched to a gene: 4. The germline V gene encodes CDR1 MGHDK and CDR2 SYGVNS. The CDR3 sequence is 12 residues long.

The chain couples TRBV11-2 to TRBJ2-1; 7 nucleotides align to TRBD1. The trim removed 4 bases at V and 2 bases at J, leaving 5 bases unmatched. CDR3 length: 15 amino acids. In germline, CDR1 is SGHAT, CDR2 FQNNGV. CDR3 DNA: TGTGCCAGCAGCTCCCAGACAGGGACCTACAATGAGCAGTTCTTC. This codes for CASSSQTGTYNEQFF.

Regarding this clone: Other DNA sequences in this sample translate to the same CDR3. The chain employs TRBV10-3 and TRBJ2-5; D unresolved. There are 13 residues in the CDR3. Trimming left V 0 bases short and J 5 bases short, with 7 bases between. Looked up from germline, CDR1 is ENHRY and CDR2 is SYGVKD. The DNA for the CDR3 is TGTGCCATCAGTGAGTCTAATCAGGAGACCCAGTACTTC. Its protein is CAISESNQETQYF.

The chain links TRBV7-2 to TRBJ2-7; D gene ambiguous. Germline CDR1 reads SGHTA; CDR2 reads FQGNSA. The CDR3 is 14 amino acids. V lost 2 bases and J 4 bases, leaving 12 bases between the germline ends. This chain's CDR3 is CASSLMAEDYEQYF. The CDR3 DNA reads TGTGCCAGCAGCTTAATGGCAGAAGATTACGAGCAGTACTTC.

This clone was seen a single time. CDR3 nucleotide sequence: TGTGCCAGCAGCGTAGGGCCGGAGATCCACGAGCAGTACTTC. Translating gives CASSVGPEIHEQYF. The V and J genes are TRBV9 and TRBJ2-7; D is unresolved. V was shortened by 0 bases and J by 5 bases, with 12 bases between the two germline ends. This CDR3 has 14 residues. Germline V CDR1 and CDR2: SGDLS, YYNGEE. The full variable domain, completed using reference TRBV9 and TRBJ2-7, is DSGVTQTPKHLITATGQRVTLRCSPRSGDLSVYWYQQSLDQGLQFLIQYYNGEERAKGNILERFSAQQFPDLHSELNLSSLELGDSALYFCASSVGPEIHEQYFGPGTRLTVT.

The gene calls are TRBV18 and TRBJ2-7; a possible D gene is TRBD2 (6 bases). CDR1 and CDR2 from the germline V gene are KGHSH and LQKENI. The length of the CDR3 is 14 residues. The V end was cut by 5 bases, the J end by 2 bases, with 13 bases between. This CDR3 is CASSVGREPYEQYF. The CDR3 DNA sequence: TGTGCCAGCTCAGTTGGTCGGGAGCCCTACGAGCAGTACTTC.

Remarks on this clone: The same CDR3 can be traced to other DNA sequences in this sample. The chain couples TRBV5-1 to TRBJ2-7; D unresolved. The CDR3 length is 13 residues. Trimming left V 4 bases short and J 1 base short, with 9 bases between. Germline values: CDR1 SGHRS, CDR2 YFSETQ. CDR3 DNA: TGCGCCAGCAGCCCGACTGGGTCCTACGAGCAGTACTTC. Amino acids: CASSPTGSYEQYF.

About this clone: A junction boundary mismatches the germline segment, possibly from a read error. This chain uses TRBV11-2 with TRBJ2-1, with D possibly matching TRBD1 (6 bases). Germline V gene lookup returns CDR1 SGHAT and CDR2 FQNNGV. The CDR3 totals 11 residues. The CDR3 region is CASSIAQGGVF. The CDR3 DNA follows: TGTGCCAGCAGCATCGCACAGGGTGGGGTCTTC. The complete variable domain, with remaining parts taken from reference TRBV11-2 and TRBJ2-1, reads EAGVAQSPRYKIIEKRQSVAFWCNPISGHATLYWYQQILGQGPKLLIQFQNNGVVDDSQLPKDRFSAERLKGVDSTLKIQPAKLEDSAVYLCASSIAQGGVFGPGTRLTVL.

The chain uses TRBV2 and TRBJ1-2, with TRBD1 identical over 7 bases. The germline CDR1 and CDR2 sequences are SNHLY and FYNNEI. Unmatched junction bases numbered 1, after V lost 8 bases and J lost 4 bases. The CDR3 runs to 11 residues. The CDR3 here is CASRQGYGYTF. The CDR3 nucleotides read TGTGCCAGCCGACAGGGCTATGGCTACACCTTC.

The rearrangement links TRBV5-4 to TRBJ2-1, with 8 bases aligning to TRBD2. CDR3 size: 15 residues. The V gene end was trimmed by 6 bases and the J gene end by 9 bases; junction bases not matched to a gene: 14. CDR1 SGHNT and CDR2 YYREEE come from the germline V gene (reference sequence). As DNA, the CDR3 is TGTGCCAGCACGGACGTTCAAGCGGGAGCGGTTGAGCAGTTCTTC. Encoded protein: CASTDVQAGAVEQFF.

The genes are TRBV21-1 and TRBJ2-7; no check of the table's D call, TRBD2, against the DNA was made. TRBV21-1 is marked as a pseudogene. CDR3 length: 19 residues. CDR3 DNA: TGTGCCAGCAGCGCACATAAGGCGCCGGGACTAGCGAAACTCCACGAGCAGTACTTC. It translates to CASSAHKAPGLAKLHEQYF.

The V gene is TRBV18, the J gene TRBJ2-7; D unresolved. Trimming removed 2 bases from V and 6 bases from J, with 17 bases in between. Germline CDR1 and CDR2: KGHSH and LQKENI. This CDR3 comprises 15 residues. The CDR3 DNA is TGTGCCAGCTCACCATCCCCGGTTGGGTTTGGCGAGCAGTACTTC. Translated: CASSPSPVGFGEQYF. The full variable domain, rest sourced from reference TRBV18 and TRBJ2-7, is NAGVMQNPRHLVRRRGQEARLRCSPMKGHSHVYWYRQLPEEGLKFMVYLQKENIIDESGMPKERFSAEFPKEGPSILRIQQVVRGDSAAYFCASSPSPVGFGEQYFGPGTRLTVT.

The rearrangement joins TRBV7-2 to TRBJ2-7; D tentatively reads TRBD1 or TRBD2 (5 bases each). V gave up 5 bases and J gave up 4 bases, with 15 bases separating them. CDR3 length equals 14 residues. The germline V gene has CDR1 SGHTA and CDR2 FQGNSA. Here the CDR3 DNA reads TGTGCCAGCAGCGGTTACGGGGCGAATTACGAGCAGTACTTC. Translating gives CASSGYGANYEQYF. Combining the CDR3 with reference TRBV7-2 and TRBJ2-7 gives the whole variable domain GAGVSQSPSNKVTEKGKDVELRCDPISGHTALYWYRQSLGQGLEFLIYFQGNSAPDKSGLPSDRFSAERTGGSVSTLTIQRTQQEDSAVYLCASSGYGANYEQYFGPGTRLTVT.

The chain employs TRBV27 and TRBJ2-7; D may be TRBD1 or TRBD2 (5 bases each). This CDR3 has 14 residues. The V end was cut by 4 bases, the J end by 3 bases, with 13 bases between. The germline V gene has CDR1 MNHEY and CDR2 SMNVEV (reference sequence). This CDR3 is CASSSGTASYEQYF. CDR3 sequence (DNA): TGTGCCAGCAGTTCCGGGACGGCAAGCTACGAGCAGTACTTC.